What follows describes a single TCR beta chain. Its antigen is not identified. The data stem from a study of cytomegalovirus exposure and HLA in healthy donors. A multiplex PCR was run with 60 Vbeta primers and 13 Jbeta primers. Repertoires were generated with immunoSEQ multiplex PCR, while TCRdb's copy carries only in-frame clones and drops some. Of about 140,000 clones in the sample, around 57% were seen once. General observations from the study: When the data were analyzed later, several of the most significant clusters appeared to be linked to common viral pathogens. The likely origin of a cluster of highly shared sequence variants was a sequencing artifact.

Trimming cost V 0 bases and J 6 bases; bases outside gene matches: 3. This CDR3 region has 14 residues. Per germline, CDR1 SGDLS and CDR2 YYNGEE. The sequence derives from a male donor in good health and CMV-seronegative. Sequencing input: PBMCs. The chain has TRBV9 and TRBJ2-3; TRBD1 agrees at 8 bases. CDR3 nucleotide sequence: TGTGCCAGCAGCGTAGAGGACAGGGTGGATACGCAGTATTTT. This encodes CASSVEDRVDTQYF.